This passage covers 17 T cell receptor beta chains from one sample sequenced in a study of blood T cell repertoires in COVID-19. Repertoires were generated with immunoSEQ multiplex PCR, while TCRdb's copy carries only in-frame clones and drops some. The table records roughly 100,000 clones, 84% of them present only once. Input material: peripheral blood. Source of these receptors: a human donor in a cohort sampled during active or convalescent COVID-19.

The rearrangement joins TRBV10-3 to TRBJ1-1, with 7 bases that match TRBD1. Trimming cost V 6 bases and J 1 base; bases outside gene matches: 2. Germline CDR1 reads ENHRY; CDR2 reads SYGVKD. The CDR3 runs to 13 residues. CDR3 sequence (DNA): TGTGCCATCAGGGACAGGCCGAACACTGAAGCTTTCTTT. This sequence encodes CAIRDRPNTEAFF.

The table lists this clone with a count of one. In DNA form, the CDR3 reads TGTGCCAGCAGCTTACTTTTCGGAAACACCATATATTTT. Its protein is CASSLLFGNTIYF. The chain is built from TRBV12-3 or TRBV12-4 and TRBJ1-3; D is unclear. V dropped 6 bases and J dropped 4 bases, with 10 bases sitting between them. The CDR3 has 13 amino acids.

This clone is a singleton in its sample. The V gene is TRBV27, the J gene TRBJ1-1, with a possible D match to TRBD1 (5 bases). Germline CDR1 MNHEY, CDR2 SMNVEV (reference sequence). The CDR3 consists of 13 residues. Trimming removed 8 bases from V and 1 base from J, with 11 bases in between. CDR3: CASLGHSNTEAFF. In DNA form, the CDR3 reads TGTGCCAGCCTTGGACACTCGAACACTGAAGCTTTCTTT.

The V and J genes are TRBV14 and TRBJ2-1; tentatively, D is TRBD2 (6 bases). V was shortened by 5 bases and J by 9 bases, with 20 bases between the two germline ends. The CDR3 is 15 amino acids. The V gene's germline CDR1 is SGHDN and CDR2 FVKESK. The CDR3 bases are TGTGCCAGCAGCACCAGACTAGGCCCTTGGGGTGAGCAGTTCTTC. Its translation is CASSTRLGPWGEQFF.

The chain combines TRBV24-1 with TRBJ1-1, with a weak D call TRBD1 (5 bases). Germline V gene lookup returns CDR1 KGHDR and CDR2 SFDVKD. CDR3 length: 14 residues. Deletions cut 4 bases from V and 3 bases from J, with 11 bases between. In DNA form, the CDR3 reads TGTGCCACCAGTGACTCAGGGATACACACTGAAGCTTTCTTT. This encodes CATSDSGIHTEAFF.

The chain uses TRBV27 and TRBJ1-1; D possibly corresponds to TRBD1 (6 bases). The CDR3 loop spans 14 amino acids. Trimming stripped 2 bases from V and 5 bases from J, with 12 bases between. Germline lookup yields CDR1 MNHEY and CDR2 SMNVEV (reference sequence). CDR3 in DNA: TGTGCCAGCAGTTTAACAGGGAGGGGGACTGAAGCTTTCTTT. It translates to CASSLTGRGTEAFF.

The chain combines TRBV2 with TRBJ1-3; TRBD1 might be the D (6 bases). The V gene's germline CDR1 is SNHLY and CDR2 FYNNEI. This CDR3 comprises 14 residues. Trimming shortened V by 1 base and J by 7 bases, and 11 bases separated the two germline ends. The CDR3 sequence is CASSEGQGMNTIYF. The CDR3 coding sequence is TGTGCCAGCAGTGAAGGGCAGGGGATGAACACCATATATTTT.

V and J are TRBV7-2 and TRBJ2-7; TRBD1 matches 8 bases. The length of the CDR3 is 14 residues. The ends lost 1 base at V and 6 bases at J; junction bases unmatched: 5. CDR1 and CDR2 (germline): SGHTA, FQGNSA. CDR3: CASSLVVTGVEQYF. Written as DNA, the CDR3 is TGTGCCAGCAGCTTAGTGGTGACAGGGGTCGAGCAGTACTTC.

The chain is built from TRBV21-1 and TRBJ1-5; the table's D call of TRBD1 was not tested on the DNA. TRBV21-1 is termed a pseudogene. The CDR3 is made up of 16 amino acids. The CDR3 loop reads CASSKRGPGPNQPQHF. CDR3 DNA sequence: TGTGCCAGCAGCAAACGCGGCCCAGGGCCGAATCAGCCCCAGCATTTT.

The chain employs TRBV11-2 and TRBJ2-7, with 9 bases matching TRBD1. The CDR3 length is 15 residues. After removal of 6 bases from V and 3 bases from J, the junction contained 9 bases not matched to a gene. Per the germline V gene, CDR1 is SGHAT and CDR2 is FQNNGV. In DNA, the CDR3 is TGTGCCAGCAGGAAAACAGGGGGCGTTCGCTACGAGCAGTACTTC. Translation: CASRKTGGVRYEQYF.

The chain uses TRBV5-1 and TRBJ2-3, with D tentatively TRBD2 (6 bases). Germline values: CDR1 SGHRS, CDR2 YFSETQ. V was shortened by 4 bases and J by 2 bases, with 11 bases between the two germline ends. The CDR3 is made up of 14 amino acids. For the CDR3, the DNA is TGCGCCAGCAGCCTTCGACTAGACACAGATACGCAGTATTTT. Protein: CASSLRLDTDTQYF.

The CDR3: CASRPTGRDTEAFF. CDR3 in DNA: TGTGCCAGCAGGCCGACAGGGAGAGACACTGAAGCTTTCTTT. The chain joins TRBV6-5 to TRBJ1-1; 7 bases fit TRBD1. Germline-derived CDR1 and CDR2 are MNHEY and SVGAGI. Trimming cost V 6 bases and J 3 bases; bases outside gene matches: 7. The length of the CDR3 is 14 residues.

A few counts support this clone. The CDR3 protein is CTSLGVYSNQPQHF. The DNA for the CDR3 is TGCACCAGTCTGGGAGTGTATAGCAATCAGCCCCAGCATTTT. The chain uses TRBV1 and TRBJ1-5. TRBV1 is noted as a pseudogene. This CDR3 region has 14 residues.

V is TRBV6-1 and J is TRBJ1-5; weak D call: TRBD1 (6 bases). The germline CDR1 and CDR2 sequences are MNHNS and SASEGT. The CDR3 has 15 amino acids. Trimming took 1 base from V and 4 from J, leaving 11 bases between them. In DNA form, the CDR3 reads TGTGCCAGCAGTGAAGGGACAGCTACAAATCAGCCCCAGCATTTT. Translated, it gives CASSEGTATNQPQHF.

The chain links TRBV5-1 to TRBJ2-2, with TRBD1 matching over 7 bases. Germline CDR1 SGHRS, CDR2 YFSETQ. The length of the CDR3 is 13 residues. Trimming removed 2 bases from V and 8 bases from J; junction bases left unmatched: 3. The CDR3 DNA reads TGCGCCAGCAGCTTTGACAGGGAGGGGGAGCTGTTTTTT. Protein: CASSFDREGELFF.

This clone was seen a few times. The V and J genes are TRBV15 and TRBJ1-3; D might be TRBD1 (5 bases). CDR3 length: 16 residues. In germline, CDR1 is LNHNV, CDR2 YYDKDF (reference sequence). The V and J ends lost 3 bases and 0 bases respectively, with 12 bases between them. The CDR3 sequence: CATSRSRQFSGNTIYF. CDR3 bases: TGTGCCACCAGCAGGAGTAGACAGTTCTCTGGAAACACCATATATTTT.

The rearrangement links TRBV6-5 to TRBJ2-1; unclear D gene. The CDR3 covers 11 residues. The germline gives CDR1 MNHEY, CDR2 SVGAGI. V was trimmed by 6 bases and J by 12 bases, leaving 12 bases between them. The CDR3: CASSREVGQFF. In DNA form, the CDR3 reads TGTGCCAGCAGCCGAGAGGTAGGGCAGTTCTTC.